This TCR beta chain emerged from a study of blood T cells in healthy people across ages. Study outcomes and limitations: Any conclusive comparison of naive versus antigen-experienced cells was prevented by using unsorted PBMCs.

Regarding this clonotype: Its antigen is unidentified.

CDR1 and CDR2 from the germline V gene are GTSNPN and SVGIG (reference sequence). The length of the CDR3 is 14 residues. V lost 2 bases and J 0 bases, leaving 10 bases between the germline ends. It was with a sample-barcoded 5' primer and a J-beta primer mix that a second PCR of roughly 7 to 12 cycles was run. TCRdb reprocessed the 5' RACE reads via MiXCR and lists one record per CDR3 protein. The sample yields some 930,000 distinct CDR3 sequences, 25% to 35% seen once. There were healthy Caucasian individuals from Russia, aged about 6 to 100, serving as donors. Each donor gave approximately 9.7 milliliters of peripheral blood. These data were also filed under a second study, of T cells of mothers and their children.

The TCR originated in a woman in her 40s in good health. This chain uses TRBV30 with TRBJ1-1; D unresolved. Sample: blood. CDR3 coding DNA: TGTGCCTGGAGTCTCGCCCCTATGAACACTGAAGCTTTCTTT. The encoded protein is CAWSLAPMNTEAFF. Full variable domain (rest looked up from reference TRBV30 and TRBJ1-1): SQTIHQWPATLVQPVGSPLSLECTVEGTSNPNLYWYRQAAGRGLQLLFYSVGIGQISSEVPQNLSASRPQDRQFILSSKKLLLSDSGFYLCAWSLAPMNTEAFFGQGTRLTVV.